By sample share, the clone carrying this TCR beta chain is medium-sized. The entry originates in a study of T cells after yellow fever vaccination. On the study more broadly: A sort based on CD3, CD45RA, CCR7 and CD95 yielded the EM, EMRA, CM and Tscm memory subsets. Preparation used SMART-Seq v4 Ultra Low Input for the low-cell-number fractions.

Trimming cost V 5 bases and J 1 base, with 8 bases left between them. The CDR3 is 13 amino acids. CDR1 SGHAT and CDR2 FQNNGV come from the germline V gene. MiXCR, applied by TCRdb to the 5' RACE reads, yields one record per CDR3 protein. Of 13,000 to 15,000 distinct CDR3 sequences in the sample, about 7.3% were seen once. The sequencing used PBMCs, either bulk or a sorted T-cell subset (CD4+, CD8+, memory, or dextramer-sorted; not recorded which), collected on the day of the yellow fever booster vaccination. The TCR comes from a man in his late teens or twenties who received the YFV17D yellow fever vaccine. V is TRBV11-2 and J is TRBJ1-2; D is unclear. CDR3 in DNA: TGTGCCAGCAGCAATTGGGATAACTATGGCTACACCTTC. Protein sequence: CASSNWDNYGYTF.